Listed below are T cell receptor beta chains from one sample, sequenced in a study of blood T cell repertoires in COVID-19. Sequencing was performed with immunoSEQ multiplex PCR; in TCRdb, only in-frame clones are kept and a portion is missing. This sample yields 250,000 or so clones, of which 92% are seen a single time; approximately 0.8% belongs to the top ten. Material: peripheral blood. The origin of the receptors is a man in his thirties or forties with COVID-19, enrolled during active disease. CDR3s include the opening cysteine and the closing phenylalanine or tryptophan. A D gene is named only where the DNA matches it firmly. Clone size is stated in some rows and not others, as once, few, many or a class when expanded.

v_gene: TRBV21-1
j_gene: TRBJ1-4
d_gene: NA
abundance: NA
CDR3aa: CASIGQGGSEKLFF
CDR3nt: TGTGCCAGCATCGGACAGGGTGGGAGTGAAAAACTGTTTTTT

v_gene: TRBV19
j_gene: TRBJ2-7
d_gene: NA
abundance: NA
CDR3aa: CASTGDSEYEQYF
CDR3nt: TGTGCCAGTACGGGGGACAGTGAGTACGAGCAGTACTTC

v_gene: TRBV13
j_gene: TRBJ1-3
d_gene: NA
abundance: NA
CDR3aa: CASSFSGVGNTIYF
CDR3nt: TGTGCCAGCAGCTTTTCAGGGGTCGGAAACACCATATATTTT

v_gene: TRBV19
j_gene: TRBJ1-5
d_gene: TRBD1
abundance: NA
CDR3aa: CASTGDSNLYSNQPQHF
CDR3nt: TGTGCCAGTACTGGGGACAGCAACCTTTATAGCAATCAGCCCCAGCATTTT

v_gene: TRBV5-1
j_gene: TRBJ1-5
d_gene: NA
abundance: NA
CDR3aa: CASSLSGLQPQHF
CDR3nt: TGCGCCAGCAGCTTGAGCGGTCTACAGCCCCAGCATTTT

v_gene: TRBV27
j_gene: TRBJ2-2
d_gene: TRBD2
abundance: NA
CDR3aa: CASSSIAGGNTGELFF
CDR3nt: TGTGCCAGCAGTTCGATAGCGGGGGGGAACACCGGGGAGCTGTTTTTT

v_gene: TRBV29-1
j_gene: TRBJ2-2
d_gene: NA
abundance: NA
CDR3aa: CSGTNTGELFF
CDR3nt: TGCAGCGGTACGAACACCGGGGAGCTGTTTTTT

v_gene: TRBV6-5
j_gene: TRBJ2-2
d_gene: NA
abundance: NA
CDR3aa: CASKTSANTGELFF
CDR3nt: TGTGCCAGTAAGACTAGTGCGAACACCGGGGAGCTGTTTTTT

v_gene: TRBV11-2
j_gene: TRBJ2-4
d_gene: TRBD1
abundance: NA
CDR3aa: CASTQTGGTKNIQYF
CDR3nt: TGTGCCAGCACCCAGACAGGGGGTACCAAAAACATTCAGTACTTC

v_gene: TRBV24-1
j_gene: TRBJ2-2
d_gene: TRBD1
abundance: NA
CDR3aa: CATSDRTGGGTGELFF
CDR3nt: TGTGCCACCAGTGATCGGACAGGGGGCGGCACCGGGGAGCTGTTTTTT

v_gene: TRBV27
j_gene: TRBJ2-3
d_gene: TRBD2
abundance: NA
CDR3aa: CASSFGGGSTDTQYF
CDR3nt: TGTGCCAGCAGTTTTGGGGGGGGTAGCACAGATACGCAGTATTTT

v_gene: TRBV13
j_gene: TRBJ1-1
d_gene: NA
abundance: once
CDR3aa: CASSWGGRVYTEAFF
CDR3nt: TGTGCCAGCAGCTGGGGGGGCAGGGTTTACACTGAAGCTTTCTTT

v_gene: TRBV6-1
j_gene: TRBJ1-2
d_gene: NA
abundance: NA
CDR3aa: CASSEPGDPYGYTF
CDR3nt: TGTGCCAGCAGTGAACCGGGGGACCCCTATGGCTACACCTTC

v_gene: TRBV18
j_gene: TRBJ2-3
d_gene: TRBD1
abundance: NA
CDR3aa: CASSPTGGSLGTDTQYF
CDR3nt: TGTGCCAGCTCACCGACAGGGGGGAGTCTGGGAACAGATACGCAGTATTTT

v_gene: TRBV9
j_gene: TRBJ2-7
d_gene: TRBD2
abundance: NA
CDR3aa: CASSVEAGGYEQYF
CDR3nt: TGTGCCAGCAGCGTAGAGGCGGGGGGCTACGAGCAGTACTTC

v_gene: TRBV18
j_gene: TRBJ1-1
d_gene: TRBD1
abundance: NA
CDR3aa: CASSPSMRTGAMNTEAFF
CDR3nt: TGTGCCAGCTCACCATCGATGCGTACAGGGGCTATGAACACTGAAGCTTTCTTT

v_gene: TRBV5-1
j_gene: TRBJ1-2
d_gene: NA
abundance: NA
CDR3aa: CASSLLGKANYGYTF
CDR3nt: TGCGCCAGCAGCTTGCTCGGGAAGGCTAACTATGGCTACACCTTC

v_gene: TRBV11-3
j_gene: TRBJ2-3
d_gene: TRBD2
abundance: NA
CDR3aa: CASSLSPDSSGGGDTQYF
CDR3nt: TGTGCCAGCAGCTTAAGTCCGGACTCTAGCGGGGGTGGAGATACGCAGTATTTT

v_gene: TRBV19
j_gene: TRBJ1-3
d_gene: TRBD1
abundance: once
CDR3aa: CASSSRDRISGNTIYF
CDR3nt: TGTGCCAGTAGTAGCCGGGACAGGATCTCTGGAAACACCATATATTTT

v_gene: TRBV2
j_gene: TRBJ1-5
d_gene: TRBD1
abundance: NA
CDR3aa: CASTSGDRGWIQPQHF
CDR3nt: TGTGCCAGCACGTCCGGGGACAGGGGTTGGATTCAGCCCCAGCATTTT

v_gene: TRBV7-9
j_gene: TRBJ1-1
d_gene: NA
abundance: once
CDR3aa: CASSLFPGTEAFF
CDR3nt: TGTGCCAGCAGCTTATTCCCCGGGACTGAAGCTTTCTTT

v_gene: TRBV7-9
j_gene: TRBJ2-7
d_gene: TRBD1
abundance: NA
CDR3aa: CASSWDRDEQYF
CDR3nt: TGTGCCAGCAGCTGGGACAGGGACGAGCAGTACTTC

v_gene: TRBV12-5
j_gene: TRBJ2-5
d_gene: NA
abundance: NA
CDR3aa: CASGLEETQYF
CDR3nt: TGTGCTAGTGGTCTCGAGGAGACCCAGTACTTC

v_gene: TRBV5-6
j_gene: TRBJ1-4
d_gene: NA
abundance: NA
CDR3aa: CASSWETGGEKLFF
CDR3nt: TGTGCCAGCAGCTGGGAGACAGGCGGGGAAAAACTGTTTTTT

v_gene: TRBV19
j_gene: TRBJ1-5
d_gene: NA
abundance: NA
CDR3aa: CASGGEEPVQPQHF
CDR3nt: TGTGCCAGTGGCGGGGAGGAGCCTGTTCAGCCCCAGCATTTT

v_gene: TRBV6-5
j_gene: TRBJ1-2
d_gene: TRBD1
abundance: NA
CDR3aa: CATKQGSGLNYGYTF
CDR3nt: TGTGCCACCAAACAGGGGAGTGGTCTTAACTATGGCTACACCTTC

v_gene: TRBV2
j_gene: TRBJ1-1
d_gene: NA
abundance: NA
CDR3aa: CASHIQGVNTEAFF
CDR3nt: TGTGCCAGCCACATCCAAGGGGTTAACACTGAAGCTTTCTTT

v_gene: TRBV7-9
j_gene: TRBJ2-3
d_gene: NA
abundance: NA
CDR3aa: CASSLRSGGASTDTQYF
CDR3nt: TGTGCCAGCAGCTTAAGGAGCGGCGGAGCCAGCACAGATACGCAGTATTTT

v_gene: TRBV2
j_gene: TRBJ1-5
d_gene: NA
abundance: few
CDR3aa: CASQSTRNQPQHF
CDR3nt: TGTGCCAGCCAAAGCACGAGGAATCAGCCCCAGCATTTT

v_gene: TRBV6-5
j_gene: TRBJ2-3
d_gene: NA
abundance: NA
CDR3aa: CASSSDSSDTQYF
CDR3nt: TGTGCCAGCAGTTCAGACAGCTCAGATACGCAGTATTTT

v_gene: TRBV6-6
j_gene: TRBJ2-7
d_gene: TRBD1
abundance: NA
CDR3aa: CASSYDRAPYEQYF
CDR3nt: TGTGCCAGCAGTTACGACAGGGCGCCCTACGAGCAGTACTTC

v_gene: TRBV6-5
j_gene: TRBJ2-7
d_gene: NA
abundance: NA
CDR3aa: CASSFQGISYEQYF
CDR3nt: TGTGCCAGCAGTTTTCAGGGTATCTCCTACGAGCAGTACTTC

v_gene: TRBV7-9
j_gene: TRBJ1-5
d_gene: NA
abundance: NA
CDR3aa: CASTQEQGKGHQPQHF
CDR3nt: TGTGCCAGCACCCAGGAACAGGGAAAGGGCCATCAGCCCCAGCATTTT

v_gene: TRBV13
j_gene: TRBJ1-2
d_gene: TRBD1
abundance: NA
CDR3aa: CASSLGGQLGHGYTF
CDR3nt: TGTGCCAGCAGCTTAGGGGGACAGCTGGGGCATGGCTACACCTTC

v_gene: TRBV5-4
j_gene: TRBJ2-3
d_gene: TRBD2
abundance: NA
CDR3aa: CASSLITSGTDTQYF
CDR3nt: TGTGCCAGCAGCTTGATCACTAGCGGGACAGATACGCAGTATTTT

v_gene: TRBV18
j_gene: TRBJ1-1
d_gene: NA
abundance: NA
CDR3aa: CASSPSFFVGGDTEAFF
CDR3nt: TGTGCCAGCTCACCATCCTTTTTCGTCGGAGGGGACACTGAAGCTTTCTTT

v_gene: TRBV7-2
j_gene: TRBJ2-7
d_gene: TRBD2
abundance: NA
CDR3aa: CASSLLRGGHYEQYF
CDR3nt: TGTGCCAGCAGCTTACTGCGGGGGGGCCACTACGAGCAGTACTTC

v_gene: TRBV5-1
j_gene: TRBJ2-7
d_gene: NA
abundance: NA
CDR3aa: CASSFIGSYEQYF
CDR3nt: TGCGCCAGCAGCTTTATCGGGTCCTACGAGCAGTACTTC

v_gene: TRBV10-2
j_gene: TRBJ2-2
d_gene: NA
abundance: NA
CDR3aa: CASSESEHNTGELFF
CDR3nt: TGCGCCAGCAGTGAGTCTGAACACAACACCGGGGAGCTGTTTTTT